This TCR beta chain was documented in a study of cytomegalovirus exposure and HLA in healthy donors. Study-wide results and caveats: Relative to the roughly 700-donor mean, N-insertions were reportedly fewer in an Asian-associated ancestry cluster in a later analysis. In vitro data verified a few CMV-associated chains as specific for CMV antigens. In a later analysis, CMV-associated beta chains were mostly HLA-associated, it appeared. In an earlier analysis, in some 500 donors, most V segments appeared productive either ~90% or ~30% of the time.

This clone occurred a few times. The antigen is unknown. Additional DNA sequences in this sample encode the identical CDR3. 13 Jbeta primers and 60 Vbeta primers were used for the PCR. Assay used: immunoSEQ multiplex PCR; TCRdb lists only in-frame clones, some missing. The repertoire includes 120,000 or so clones, over 60% of them detected once, and about 0.94% sits in the top ten. The trim removed 4 bases at V and 0 bases at J, leaving 2 bases unmatched. Germline V gene data show CDR1 as SNHLY and CDR2 as FYNNEI. The CDR3 covers 14 residues. The sample comprised PBMCs. The chain recombines TRBV2 with TRBJ1-1; 7 bases align to TRBD1. The TCR sequence derives from a human donor in good health. The DNA of the CDR3 is TGTGCCAGCAGTGTAGACAGGGTGAACACTGAAGCTTTCTTT. This gives the protein CASSVDRVNTEAFF. Based on the CDR3 plus reference TRBV2 and TRBJ1-1, the full variable domain is EPEVTQTPSHQVTQMGQEVILRCVPISNHLYFYWYRQILGQKVEFLVSFYNNEISEKSEIFDDQFSVERPDGSNFTLKIRSTKLEDSAMYFCASSVDRVNTEAFFGQGTRLTVV.